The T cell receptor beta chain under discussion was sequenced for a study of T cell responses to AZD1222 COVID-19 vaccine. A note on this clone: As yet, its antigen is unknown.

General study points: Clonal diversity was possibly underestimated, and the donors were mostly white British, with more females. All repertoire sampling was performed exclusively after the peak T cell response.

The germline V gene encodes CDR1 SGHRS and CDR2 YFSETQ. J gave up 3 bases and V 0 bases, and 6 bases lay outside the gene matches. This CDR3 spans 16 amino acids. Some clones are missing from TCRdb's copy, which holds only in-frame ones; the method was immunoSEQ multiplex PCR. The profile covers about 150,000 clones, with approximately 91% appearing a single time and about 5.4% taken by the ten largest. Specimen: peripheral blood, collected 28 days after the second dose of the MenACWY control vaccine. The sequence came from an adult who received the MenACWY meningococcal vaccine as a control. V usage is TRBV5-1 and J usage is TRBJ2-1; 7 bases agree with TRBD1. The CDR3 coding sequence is TGCGCCAGCAGCTTGGTGGGTGACAGGGACTACAATGAGCAGTTCTTC. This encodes CASSLVGDRDYNEQFF.